The clone carrying this T cell receptor beta chain was seen repeatedly, ten times or more. Its antigen is still unknown. TCRdb analysed the 5' RACE reads with MiXCR anew, one entry per CDR3 protein. The sample holds roughly 24,000 distinct CDR3 sequences; approximately 13% are singletons and the top ten take under 15%. This entry is derived from a study of neurological immune-mediated disorders. General observations from the study: The most TCR clonal expansion was seen in HTLV-1-associated myelopathy, and the least was seen in multiple sclerosis, which fell below healthy controls. Sharing of CDR3 amino acid sequences among expanded clones across subjects was absent, suggesting private repertoires in all groups.

V shed 5 bases and J shed 3 bases, with 23 bases lying between them. CDR3 length equals 17 residues. In germline, CDR1 is DFQATT, CDR2 SNEGSKA (reference sequence). The chain links TRBV20-1 to TRBJ2-1; D is tentatively TRBD1 or TRBD2 (5 bases each). Material for sequencing was PBMCs. The TCR was taken from a woman aged 55-70 years with HTLV-1-associated myelopathy (HAM/TSP). CDR3 sequence reads: CSAWGTDRGGVYNEQFF. CDR3 in DNA: TGCAGTGCTTGGGGGACGGATCGGGGTGGGGTCTACAATGAGCAGTTCTTC.